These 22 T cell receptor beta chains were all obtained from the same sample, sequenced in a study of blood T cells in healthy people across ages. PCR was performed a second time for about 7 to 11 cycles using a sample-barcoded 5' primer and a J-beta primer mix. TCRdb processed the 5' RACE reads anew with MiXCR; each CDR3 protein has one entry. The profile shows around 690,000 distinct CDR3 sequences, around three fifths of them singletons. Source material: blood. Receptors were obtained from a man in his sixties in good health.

This chain's CDR3 is CASRDGQTKNIQYF. In DNA, the CDR3 is TGTGCCAGCAGAGATGGACAGACCAAAAACATTCAGTACTTC. The chain joins TRBV28 to TRBJ2-4, with D possibly being TRBD1 (6 bases). Trimming removed 6 bases at V and 2 bases at J, with 11 bases between. Germline lookup yields CDR1 MDHEN and CDR2 SYDVKM. The CDR3 is 14 amino acids.

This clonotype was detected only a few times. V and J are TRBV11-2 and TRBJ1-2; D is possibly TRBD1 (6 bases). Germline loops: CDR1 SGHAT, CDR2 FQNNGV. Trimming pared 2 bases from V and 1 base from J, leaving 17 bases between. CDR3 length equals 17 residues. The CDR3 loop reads CASSLRQEPTLNYGYTF. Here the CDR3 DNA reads TGTGCCAGCAGCTTAAGACAGGAACCCACTCTTAACTATGGCTACACCTTC.

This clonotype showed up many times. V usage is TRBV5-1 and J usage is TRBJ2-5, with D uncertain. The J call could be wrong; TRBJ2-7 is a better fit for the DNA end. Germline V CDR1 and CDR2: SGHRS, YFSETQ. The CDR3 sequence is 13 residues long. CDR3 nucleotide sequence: TGCGCCAGCAGCTTGGCGGGTGGGAACGAGCAGTACTTC. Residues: CASSLAGGNEQYF.

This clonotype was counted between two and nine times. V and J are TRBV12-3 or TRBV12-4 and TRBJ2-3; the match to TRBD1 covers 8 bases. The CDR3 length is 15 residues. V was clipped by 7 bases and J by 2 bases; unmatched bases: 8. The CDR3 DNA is TGTGCCAGCACCTTGGGGACAGGCTACACAGATACGCAGTATTTT. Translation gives CASTLGTGYTDTQYF.

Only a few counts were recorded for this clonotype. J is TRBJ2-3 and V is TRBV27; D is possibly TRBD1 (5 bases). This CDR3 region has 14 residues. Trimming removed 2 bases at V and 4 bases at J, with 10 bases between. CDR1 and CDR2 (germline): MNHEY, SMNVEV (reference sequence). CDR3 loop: CASSLRPRADTQYF. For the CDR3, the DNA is TGTGCCAGCAGTTTAAGACCCAGGGCAGATACGCAGTATTTT.

Here the CDR3 DNA reads TGTGCCAGCAGTTATCGGAGGAGCCCGGTGGAAAAACTGTTTTTT. Its translation is CASSYRRSPVEKLFF. The chain combines TRBV6-5 with TRBJ1-4; no firm D call. The CDR3 covers 15 residues. Germline loops: CDR1 MNHEY, CDR2 SVGAGI. Trimming took 3 bases from V and 8 from J, leaving 16 bases between them.

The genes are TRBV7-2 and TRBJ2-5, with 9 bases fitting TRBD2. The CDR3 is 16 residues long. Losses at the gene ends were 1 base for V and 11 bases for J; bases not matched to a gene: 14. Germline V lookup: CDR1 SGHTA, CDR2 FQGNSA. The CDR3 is CASSLGLAAGYNEQYF. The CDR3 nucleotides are TGTGCCAGCAGCTTAGGACTAGCGGCGGGGTACAATGAGCAGTACTTC. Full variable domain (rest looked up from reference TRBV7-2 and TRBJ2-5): GAGVSQSPSNKVTEKGKDVELRCDPISGHTALYWYRQSLGQGLEFLIYFQGNSAPDKSGLPSDRFSAERTGGSVSTLTIQRTQQEDSAVYLCASSLGLAAGYNEQYFGPGTRLLVL.

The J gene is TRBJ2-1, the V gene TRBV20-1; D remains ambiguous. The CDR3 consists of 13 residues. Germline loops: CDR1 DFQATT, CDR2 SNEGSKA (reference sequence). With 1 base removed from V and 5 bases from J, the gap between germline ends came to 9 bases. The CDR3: CSARVGVHNEQFF. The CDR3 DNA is TGCAGTGCTAGAGTGGGCGTACACAATGAGCAGTTCTTC.

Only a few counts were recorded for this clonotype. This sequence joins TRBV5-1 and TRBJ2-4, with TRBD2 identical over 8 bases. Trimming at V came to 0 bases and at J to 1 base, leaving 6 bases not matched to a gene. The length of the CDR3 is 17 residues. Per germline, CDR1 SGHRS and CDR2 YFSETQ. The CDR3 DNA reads TGCGCCAGCAGCTTGGCCGGGGGGGGATTCGCCAAAAACATTCAGTACTTC. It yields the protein CASSLAGGGFAKNIQYF.

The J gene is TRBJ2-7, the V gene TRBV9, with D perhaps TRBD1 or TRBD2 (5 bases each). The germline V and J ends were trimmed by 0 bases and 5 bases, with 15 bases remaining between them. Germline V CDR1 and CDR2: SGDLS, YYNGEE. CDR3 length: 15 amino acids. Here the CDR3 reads CASSVGGGDTHEQYF. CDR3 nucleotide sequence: TGTGCCAGCAGCGTAGGTGGGGGAGATACCCACGAGCAGTACTTC.

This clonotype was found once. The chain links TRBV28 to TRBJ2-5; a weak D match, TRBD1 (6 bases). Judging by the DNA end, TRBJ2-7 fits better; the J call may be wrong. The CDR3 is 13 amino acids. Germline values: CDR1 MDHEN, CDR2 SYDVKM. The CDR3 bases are TGTGCAACCAACAGGGCGGGCTCCTACGAGCAGTACTTC. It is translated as CATNRAGSYEQYF.

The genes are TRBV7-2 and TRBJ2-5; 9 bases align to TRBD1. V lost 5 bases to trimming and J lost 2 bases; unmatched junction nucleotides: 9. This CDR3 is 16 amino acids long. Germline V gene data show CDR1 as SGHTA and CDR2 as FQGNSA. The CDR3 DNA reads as TGTGCCAGCAGCACCGGACAGGGGTGGGGACAAGAGACCCAGTACTTC. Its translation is CASSTGQGWGQETQYF.

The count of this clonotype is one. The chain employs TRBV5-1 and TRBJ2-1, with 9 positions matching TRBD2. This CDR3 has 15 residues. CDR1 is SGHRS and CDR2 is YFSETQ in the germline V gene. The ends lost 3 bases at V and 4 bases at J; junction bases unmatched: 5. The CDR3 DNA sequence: TGCGCCAGCAGCTCGGCTAGCGGGGTTTACAATGAGCAGTTCTTC. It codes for CASSSASGVYNEQFF.

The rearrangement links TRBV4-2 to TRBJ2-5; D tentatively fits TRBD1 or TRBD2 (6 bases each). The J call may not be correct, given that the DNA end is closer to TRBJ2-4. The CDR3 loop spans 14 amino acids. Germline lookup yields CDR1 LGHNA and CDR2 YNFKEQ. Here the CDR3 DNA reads TGTGCCAGCAGCCAGGAACAGGGAGGAAACATTCAGTACTTC. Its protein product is CASSQEQGGNIQYF.

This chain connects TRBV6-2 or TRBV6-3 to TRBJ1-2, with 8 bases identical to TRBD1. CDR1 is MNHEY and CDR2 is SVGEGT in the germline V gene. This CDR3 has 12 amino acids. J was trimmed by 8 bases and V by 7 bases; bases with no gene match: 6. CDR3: CASNQGARGYTF. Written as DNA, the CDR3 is TGTGCCAGCAACCAGGGGGCGCGCGGCTACACCTTC.

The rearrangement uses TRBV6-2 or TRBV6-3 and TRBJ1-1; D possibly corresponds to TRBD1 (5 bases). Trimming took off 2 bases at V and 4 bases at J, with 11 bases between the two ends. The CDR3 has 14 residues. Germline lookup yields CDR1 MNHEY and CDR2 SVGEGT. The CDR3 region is CASSYGGRVTEAFF. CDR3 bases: TGTGCCAGCAGTTACGGGGGGAGGGTCACTGAAGCTTTCTTT.

CDR3 DNA: TGTGCCAGCAGTTTCAGCGGTACCTACGAGCAGTACTTC. Its translation: CASSFSGTYEQYF. This rearrangement joins TRBV12-3 or TRBV12-4 to TRBJ2-7; D may be TRBD2 (5 bases). This CDR3 has 13 residues. V gave up 3 bases and J gave up 2 bases, with 8 bases separating them.

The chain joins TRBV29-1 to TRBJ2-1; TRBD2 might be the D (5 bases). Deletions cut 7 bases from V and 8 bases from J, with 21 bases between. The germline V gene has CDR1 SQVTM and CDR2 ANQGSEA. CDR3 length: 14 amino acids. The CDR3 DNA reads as TGCAGCGGTGATTGGCCAGCTGGAGGTGATGAGCAGTTCTTC. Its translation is CSGDWPAGGDEQFF.

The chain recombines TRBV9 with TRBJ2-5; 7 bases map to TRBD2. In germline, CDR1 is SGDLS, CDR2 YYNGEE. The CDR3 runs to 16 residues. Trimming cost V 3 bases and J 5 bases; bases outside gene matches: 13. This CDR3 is CASSAESGTIWETQYF. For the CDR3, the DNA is TGTGCCAGCAGCGCGGAGTCCGGGACTATATGGGAGACCCAGTACTTC.

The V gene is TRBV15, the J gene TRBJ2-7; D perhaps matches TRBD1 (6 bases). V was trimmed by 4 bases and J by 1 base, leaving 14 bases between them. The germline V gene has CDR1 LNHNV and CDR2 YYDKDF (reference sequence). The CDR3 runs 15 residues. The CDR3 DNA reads TGTGCCACCAGCATTTGGTCACAGGGATCCTACGAGCAGTACTTC. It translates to CATSIWSQGSYEQYF.

The CDR3 spells CASSPRGGIGLDEQFF. In DNA, the CDR3 is TGCGCCAGCAGCCCGAGAGGGGGTATTGGTCTCGATGAGCAGTTCTTC. The chain uses TRBV5-1 and TRBJ2-1; D is possibly TRBD1 (6 bases). Deletions cut 4 bases from V and 8 bases from J, with 22 bases between. The germline V gene encodes CDR1 SGHRS and CDR2 YFSETQ. The CDR3 spans 16 residues.

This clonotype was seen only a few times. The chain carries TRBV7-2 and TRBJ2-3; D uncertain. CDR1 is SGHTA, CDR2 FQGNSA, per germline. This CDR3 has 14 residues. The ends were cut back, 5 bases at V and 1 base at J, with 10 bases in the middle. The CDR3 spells CASSPVSGTDTQYF. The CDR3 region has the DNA TGTGCCAGCAGCCCAGTTTCCGGCACAGATACGCAGTATTTT.